A single sample is the source of the 27 T cell receptor beta chains below, sequenced in a study of early T cells in non-severe SARS-CoV-2 infection. In TCRdb, the 5' RACE reads were re-called with MiXCR into one record per CDR3 protein. Of roughly 56,000 distinct CDR3 sequences detected, around 9.9% appear once; the ten largest clones hold less than 1.5%. What was sequenced was whole blood. These receptor sequences come from an adult who was a healthcare worker with PCR-confirmed SARS-CoV-2 infection or an uninfected control (not recorded which).

This clonotype was counted a few times. This chain uses TRBV5-6 with TRBJ2-4; D is unresolved. The CDR3 totals 16 residues. The V end was cut by 0 bases, the J end by 5 bases, with 15 bases between. Per germline, CDR1 SGHDT and CDR2 YYEEEE. The CDR3 DNA follows: TGTGCCAGCAGCTTGGCGGTGAATGCGATCGAAAACATTCAGTACTTC. It yields the protein CASSLAVNAIENIQYF. Variable domain in full (rest from reference TRBV5-6 and TRBJ2-4): DAGVTQSPTHLIKTRGQQVTLRCSPKSGHDTVSWYQQALGQGPQFIFQYYEEEERQRGNFPDRFSGHQFPNYSSELNVNALLLGDSALYLCASSLAVNAIENIQYFGAGTRLSVL.

This clonotype was detected many times. The chain is built from TRBV6-4 and TRBJ2-3; D remains unclear. Germline CDR1 is MRHNA and CDR2 is SNTAGT. The CDR3 extends over 14 amino acids. With 3 bases removed from V and 3 bases from J, the gap between germline ends came to 10 bases. The CDR3 bases are TGTGCCAGCAGTGAAATTGGGGATACAGATACGCAGTATTTT. Amino acids: CASSEIGDTDTQYF.

This clonotype was counted many times. This chain uses TRBV9 with TRBJ1-1, with D tentatively TRBD1 (6 bases). Deletions cut 3 bases from V and 4 bases from J, with 16 bases between. The CDR3 runs 15 residues. Germline CDR1 is SGDLS and CDR2 is YYNGEE. Here the CDR3 reads CASSGGGPGGTEAFF. The CDR3 coding sequence is TGTGCCAGCAGCGGAGGGGGACCGGGTGGCACTGAAGCTTTCTTT.

The sample holds one count of this clonotype. This chain uses TRBV7-2 with TRBJ2-1; D unresolved. V shed 8 bases and J shed 2 bases, with 7 bases lying between them. Germline lookup yields CDR1 SGHTA and CDR2 FQGNSA. This CDR3 contains 12 residues. The CDR3 DNA reads TGTGCCAGCCGCTATCCCTACAATGAGCAGTTCTTC. Translating gives CASRYPYNEQFF.

The chain carries TRBV6-5 and TRBJ2-2; no firm D call. The ends were cut back, 6 bases at V and 6 bases at J, with 20 bases in the middle. CDR1 is MNHEY and CDR2 is SVGAGI in the germline V gene. There are 16 residues in the CDR3. CDR3 nucleotide sequence: TGTGCCAGCAGCCTCTATGGGATTCTGGGCCCCGGGGAGCTGTTTTTT. This encodes CASSLYGILGPGELFF.

The chain couples TRBV18 to TRBJ1-1; D not certain. CDR1 and CDR2 (germline): KGHSH, LQKENI. Between the trimmed V and J ends, which lost 6 bases and 10 bases, there was a span of 18 bases. The CDR3 consists of 13 residues. In DNA, the CDR3 is TGTGCCAGCTCCTTAGCCCGGGGTGATACAGCTTTCTTT. Encoded protein: CASSLARGDTAFF. Filled out from reference TRBV18 and TRBJ1-1, the complete variable domain reads NAGVMQNPRHLVRRRGQEARLRCSPMKGHSHVYWYRQLPEEGLKFMVYLQKENIIDESGMPKERFSAEFPKEGPSILRIQQVVRGDSAAYFCASSLARGDTAFFGQGTRLTVV.

The V call is TRBV11-3, the J call TRBJ2-3, with 9 bases lining up with TRBD2. Germline V gene lookup returns CDR1 SGHNT and CDR2 YENEEA. This CDR3 contains 15 residues. The trim removed 5 bases at V and 1 base at J, leaving 4 bases unmatched. CDR3 coding DNA: TGTGCCAGCAGCCCCCGGACTAGCGGCACAGATACGCAGTATTTT. Its protein product is CASSPRTSGTDTQYF.

About this clonotype: A read error may produce the germline difference seen at one junction end. This sequence joins TRBV12-3 or TRBV12-4 and TRBJ2-2, with D perhaps TRBD2 (5 bases). CDR3 length equals 14 residues. The DNA of the CDR3 is TGTGCCATTAAAAGGATCAGGAACACCGGGGAACTGTTTTTT. Amino acid sequence: CAIKRIRNTGELFF.

Here the CDR3 DNA reads TGTGCCAGCAGCCGGACAGTATCCTCCTATAATTCACCCCTCCACTTT. Protein product: CASSRTVSSYNSPLHF. The chain joins TRBV27 to TRBJ1-6, with D maybe TRBD1 (6 bases). The V gene lost 6 bases and the J gene lost 0 bases, with 12 bases spanning the gap. CDR1 and CDR2 (germline): MNHEY, SMNVEV (reference sequence). The CDR3 spans 16 residues.

This clonotype was seen only a few times. The V and J genes are TRBV5-1 and TRBJ1-1; 7 bases fit TRBD1. Trimming at V came to 0 bases and at J to 5 bases, leaving 10 bases not matched to a gene. Germline assignment: CDR1 SGHRS and CDR2 YFSETQ. The CDR3 is made up of 16 amino acids. CDR3 coding DNA: TGCGCCAGCAGCTTGGATACCGACAGGGTAATTACTGAAGCTTTCTTT. This gives the protein CASSLDTDRVITEAFF.

The sample holds many counts of this clonotype. The chain combines TRBV11-2 with TRBJ1-1; no clear D. Germline CDR1 and CDR2: SGHAT and FQNNGV. V lost 0 bases, J lost 9 bases, and 14 bases lay in between. The CDR3 loop spans 14 amino acids. CDR3 sequence (DNA): TGTGCCAGCAGCTTAGACGCCCTCGCGGGAAAAGCTTTCTTT. This sequence encodes CASSLDALAGKAFF.

This clonotype has just a few counts. The chain combines TRBV10-3 with TRBJ2-2, with D tentatively TRBD1 (6 bases). Germline loops: CDR1 ENHRY, CDR2 SYGVKD. The CDR3 spans 15 residues. V shed 5 bases and J shed 2 bases, with 12 bases lying between them. Here the CDR3 reads CAISTHRVNTGELFF. CDR3 nucleotides: TGTGCCATCAGTACCCACAGGGTCAACACCGGGGAGCTGTTTTTT.

The sample holds many counts of this clonotype. The chain couples TRBV5-1 to TRBJ1-1; TRBD1 matches at 8 bases. The V segment lost 4 bases and the J segment 0 bases; nucleotides outside the gene matches: 8. Germline V gives CDR1 SGHRS, CDR2 YFSETQ. The CDR3 spans 16 residues. The CDR3, as DNA: TGCGCCAGCAGCCAGGGACAGGTGATCATGAACACTGAAGCTTTCTTT. As protein: CASSQGQVIMNTEAFF.

This clonotype was detected ten times or more. The V gene is TRBV10-3, the J gene TRBJ1-6; D is possibly TRBD1 (6 bases). Germline V gene sequence: CDR1 ENHRY, CDR2 SYGVKD. V was cut by 6 bases and J by 14 bases, with 20 bases left in between. This CDR3 contains 14 residues. As DNA, the CDR3 is TGTGCCATCAGAGCGACAGGCTCGCTAGGAACCCTCCACTTT. Encoded protein: CAIRATGSLGTLHF.

The rearrangement joins TRBV6-6 to TRBJ1-2, with 10 positions matching TRBD1. Germline CDR1 reads MNHNY; CDR2 reads SVGAGI (reference sequence). The CDR3 is 15 amino acids. With 7 bases clipped from V and 7 bases from J, the junction kept 12 bases outside the gene matches. CDR3 loop: CASTENPGTGAGYTF. CDR3 bases: TGTGCCAGCACCGAGAACCCAGGGACAGGGGCTGGCTACACCTTC.

The chain is built from TRBV10-3 and TRBJ2-1; 15 bases agree with TRBD2. This CDR3 comprises 15 residues. Germline loops: CDR1 ENHRY, CDR2 SYGVKD. The ends lost 7 bases at V and 8 bases at J; junction bases unmatched: 6. The chain's CDR3 is CAIKGLAGGPDEQFF. DNA of the CDR3: TGTGCCATCAAAGGACTAGCGGGGGGGCCGGATGAGCAGTTCTTC.

This clonotype was counted at least ten times. This chain uses TRBV5-1 with TRBJ1-1, with no clear D. Trimming removed 0 bases at V and 5 bases at J, with 8 bases between. Per the germline V gene, CDR1 is SGHRS and CDR2 is YFSETQ. This CDR3 region has 13 residues. CDR3 loop: CASSLEVQTEAFF. The CDR3 bases are TGCGCCAGCAGCTTGGAAGTCCAGACTGAAGCTTTCTTT.

The chain is built from TRBV3-1 and TRBJ2-2; D not certain. V dropped 3 bases and J dropped 5 bases, with 16 bases sitting between them. This CDR3 contains 16 residues. The germline gives CDR1 LGHDT, CDR2 YNNKEL (reference sequence). The CDR3 DNA reads as TGTGCCAGCAGCCACCCGCTGGGCAGACCGACCGGGGAGCTGTTTTTT. Protein sequence: CASSHPLGRPTGELFF.

This chain joins TRBV9 and TRBJ2-5; TRBD2 matches at 8 bases. Germline V gives CDR1 SGDLS, CDR2 YYNGEE. This CDR3 has 13 amino acids. Unmatched junction bases numbered 3, after V lost 3 bases and J lost 5 bases. The DNA for the CDR3 is TGTGCCAGCAGCGCGGGGGGGCACGAGACCCAGTACTTC. This encodes CASSAGGHETQYF.

This clonotype was seen many times. The rearrangement links TRBV5-1 to TRBJ1-1; maybe TRBD1 (6 bases). With 5 bases removed from V and 8 bases from J, the gap between germline ends came to 22 bases. Germline V gene sequence: CDR1 SGHRS, CDR2 YFSETQ. The CDR3 loop spans 15 amino acids. The CDR3 bases are TGCGCCAGCAGACCCGGACAGTTACTTTCCCCGGAAGCTTTCTTT. Translated, it gives CASRPGQLLSPEAFF.

Ten or more counts support this clonotype. The J gene is TRBJ2-2, the V gene TRBV11-2; D is uncertain. Germline assignment: CDR1 SGHAT and CDR2 FQNNGV. The CDR3 totals 18 residues. With 2 bases removed from V and 1 base from J, the gap between germline ends came to 17 bases. The CDR3 is CASSLSSSGLWNTGELFF. CDR3 coding DNA: TGTGCCAGCAGCTTATCGTCTTCCGGGCTCTGGAACACCGGGGAGCTGTTTTTT.

The sample holds a few counts of this clonotype. This CDR3 reads CASSLATANGYTF. The CDR3 coding sequence is TGCGCCAGCAGCTTGGCCACGGCCAATGGCTACACCTTC. This chain links TRBV5-1 with TRBJ1-2; no clear D. CDR1 SGHRS and CDR2 YFSETQ come from the germline V gene. V dropped 0 bases and J dropped 6 bases, with 9 bases sitting between them. This CDR3 is built from 13 residues.

This clonotype was picked up many times. The J gene is TRBJ2-2, the V gene TRBV2; tentatively, D is TRBD2 (5 bases). This CDR3 spans 15 amino acids. Germline V gives CDR1 SNHLY, CDR2 FYNNEI. Deletions cut 2 bases from V and 6 bases from J, with 13 bases between. The CDR3 is CASSEWASPAGELFF. CDR3 DNA: TGTGCCAGCAGTGAATGGGCTAGCCCCGCCGGGGAGCTGTTTTTT.

This clonotype was detected many times. This chain joins TRBV5-1 and TRBJ2-1; 8 nucleotides align to TRBD2. The CDR3 runs 17 residues. Losses at the gene ends were 4 bases for V and 5 bases for J; bases not matched to a gene: 14. The germline CDR1 and CDR2 sequences are SGHRS and YFSETQ. CDR3 region: CASSRDIPGTRNNEQFF. As DNA, the CDR3 is TGCGCCAGCAGCCGCGATATTCCTGGGACTAGAAACAATGAGCAGTTCTTC.

This clonotype turned up a few times. The V gene is TRBV28, the J gene TRBJ1-1, with D tentatively TRBD1 (5 bases). Germline CDR1 reads MDHEN; CDR2 reads SYDVKM. The CDR3 sequence is 12 residues long. V lost 7 bases and J lost 11, with 17 bases in between. CDR3 nucleotide sequence: TGTGCCAGCACCACTCCCGGGGGGTGGGCTTTCTTT. Its protein is CASTTPGGWAFF.

This clonotype was picked up a small number of times. V usage is TRBV6-5 and J usage is TRBJ1-1; D is possibly TRBD1 (5 bases). The CDR3 sequence is 14 residues long. Germline assignment: CDR1 MNHEY and CDR2 SVGAGI. The V end lost 5 bases, the J end lost 6 bases, and 16 bases lay between the germline ends. CDR3 DNA: TGTGCCAGCAGTGGCAGGGTTGCAAGCTCTGAAGCTTTCTTT. Its translation is CASSGRVASSEAFF.

The rearrangement uses TRBV2 and TRBJ2-5; perhaps TRBD1 as D (6 bases). The CDR3 contains 14 residues. Trimming removed 1 base at V and 3 bases at J, with 9 bases between. Germline CDR1 and CDR2: SNHLY and FYNNEI. The CDR3 protein is CASSEGGQKETQYF. The CDR3 DNA is TGTGCCAGCAGTGAAGGCGGACAGAAAGAGACCCAGTACTTC. Supplemented by reference TRBV2 and TRBJ2-5, the full variable domain reads EPEVTQTPSHQVTQMGQEVILRCVPISNHLYFYWYRQILGQKVEFLVSFYNNEISEKSEIFDDQFSVERPDGSNFTLKIRSTKLEDSAMYFCASSEGGQKETQYFGPGTRLLVL.